Listed here are 23 T cell receptor beta chains from one sample, sequenced in a study of a mutant IDH1 vaccine in newly diagnosed glioma. TCRdb's copy holds only in-frame clones and misses some; the assay was immunoSEQ multiplex PCR. The sample has roughly 43,000 clones, roughly 80% seen once. Time point: week 23, last vaccination. Every single dose of the vaccine, 300 ug of mutant IDH1 20-mer peptide, came with topical imiquimod. Antigens for these TCRs are unknown. Material: PBMCs, obtained from a glioma patient whose treatment included an IDH1 peptide vaccine. Receptors originate from a man aged 45-65 years with glioma.

The chain uses TRBV6-5 and TRBJ1-4; tentative D call: TRBD1 (6 bases). The CDR3 covers 13 residues. V was trimmed by 4 bases and J by 5 bases, leaving 8 bases between them. The germline V gene encodes CDR1 MNHEY and CDR2 SVGAGI. CDR3 region: CASSSTGNEKLFF. CDR3 nucleotides: TGTGCCAGCAGTTCAACAGGGAATGAAAAACTGTTTTTT.

The V and J genes are TRBV28 and TRBJ2-1; 9 positions match TRBD2. Germline V lookup: CDR1 MDHEN, CDR2 SYDVKM. V shed 6 bases and J 5 bases; nucleotides not matched to a gene: 5. CDR3 length equals 14 residues. This chain's CDR3 is CASRSGTSHNEQFF. CDR3 coding DNA: TGTGCCAGCAGGTCCGGGACTAGCCACAATGAGCAGTTCTTC. Variable domain in full (rest from reference TRBV28 and TRBJ2-1): DVKVTQSSRYLVKRTGEKVFLECVQDMDHENMFWYRQDPGLGLRLIYFSYDVKMKEKGDIPEGYSVSREKKERFSLILESASTNQTSMYLCASRSGTSHNEQFFGPGTRLTVL.

V is TRBV6-5 and J is TRBJ1-2; possible D gene TRBD1, 5 bases. This CDR3 spans 12 amino acids. V was pared by 0 bases and J by 8 bases, with 7 bases between. Germline V lookup: CDR1 MNHEY, CDR2 SVGAGI. CDR3 bases: TGTGCCAGCAGTTACTCAGGGGAGGGCTACACCTTC. It yields the protein CASSYSGEGYTF.

The chain combines TRBV4-1 with TRBJ2-7, with 7 bases identical to TRBD2. Germline V gene data show CDR1 as MGHRA and CDR2 as YSYEKL. The CDR3 is 14 residues long. The J segment lost 0 bases and the V segment lost 1 base, leaving 0 bases of the junction unmatched. CDR3 bases: TGCGCCAGCAGCCAAGGGGGGGGCTCCTACGAGCAGTACTTC. Amino acid sequence: CASSQGGGSYEQYF.

As to this clone: Other nucleotide sequences from this sample produce the same CDR3. The chain joins TRBV9 to TRBJ1-1; TRBD1 is a possible D gene (5 bases). The CDR3 loop spans 15 amino acids. The V gene's germline CDR1 is SGDLS and CDR2 YYNGEE. Deletions cut 0 bases from V and 1 base from J, with 10 bases between. The CDR3 coding sequence is TGTGCCAGCAGCGTAGGTGGGGACCCGAACACTGAAGCTTTCTTT. Residues: CASSVGGDPNTEAFF.

The chain is built from TRBV10-3 and TRBJ2-1; 10 bases line up with TRBD2. Germline V gene lookup returns CDR1 ENHRY and CDR2 SYGVKD. CDR3 length equals 14 residues. V shed 5 bases and J 6 bases; nucleotides not matched to a gene: 4. DNA for the CDR3: TGTGCCATCAGTTATAGCGGGGGGTCCAATGAGCAGTTCTTC. Its protein product is CAISYSGGSNEQFF.

This clone was found a few times. The V gene is TRBV5-1, the J gene TRBJ1-1; 7 nucleotides line up with TRBD1. Germline V gene data show CDR1 as SGHRS and CDR2 as YFSETQ. The CDR3 runs to 14 residues. With 6 bases clipped from V and 2 bases from J, the junction kept 7 bases outside the gene matches. CDR3 residues: CASTDTGANTEAFF. CDR3 nucleotides: TGCGCCAGCACCGATACAGGGGCCAACACTGAAGCTTTCTTT.

This chain links TRBV2 with TRBJ1-6, with TRBD1 matching over 7 bases. The CDR3 runs to 19 residues. V shed 1 base, J shed 6 bases, and the junction held 15 bases outside the gene matches. Germline V gene lookup returns CDR1 SNHLY and CDR2 FYNNEI. This CDR3 is CASSEVETGRGGGNSPLHF. The CDR3 DNA is TGTGCCAGCAGTGAAGTGGAGACAGGGCGAGGTGGAGGTAATTCACCCCTCCACTTT.

The J gene is TRBJ2-1, the V gene TRBV7-2; 8 bases are shared with TRBD2. This CDR3 has 11 amino acids. The V gene's germline CDR1 is SGHTA and CDR2 FQGNSA. With V trimmed by 5 bases and J by 10 bases, 1 base remained unmatched. Here the CDR3 reads CASSPGGEQFF. CDR3 DNA: TGTGCCAGCAGCCCGGGGGGGGAGCAGTTCTTC.

The chain couples TRBV6-5 to TRBJ2-7, with D maybe TRBD1 (6 bases). Germline CDR1 reads MNHEY; CDR2 reads SVGAGI. V dropped 2 bases and J dropped 2 bases, with 16 bases sitting between them. This CDR3 has 16 residues. This CDR3 is CASSYTDPGATYEQYF. The CDR3 DNA reads TGTGCCAGCAGTTACACTGACCCAGGGGCAACCTACGAGCAGTACTTC.

This chain links TRBV7-9 with TRBJ2-5; D not certain. Trimming stripped 6 bases from V and 0 bases from J, with 8 bases between. Germline lookup yields CDR1 SEHNR and CDR2 FQNEAQ (reference sequence). The CDR3 length is 13 residues. The CDR3 spells CASRYDNQETQYF. The CDR3 DNA reads as TGTGCCAGCAGATACGACAACCAAGAGACCCAGTACTTC.

The V and J genes are TRBV7-2 and TRBJ1-2; D unclear. Trimming cost V 3 bases and J 8 bases, with 7 bases left between them. Germline V gene data show CDR1 as SGHTA and CDR2 as FQGNSA. This CDR3 has 11 residues. This chain's CDR3 is CASSFRTGYTF. The DNA for the CDR3 is TGTGCCAGCAGCTTCCGCACCGGCTACACCTTC.

This chain uses TRBV6-4 with TRBJ2-7, with D possibly TRBD1 on 6 matching bases. The CDR3 has 15 amino acids. From germline, CDR1 is MRHNA and CDR2 SNTAGT. Trimming removed 6 bases at V and 0 bases at J, with 15 bases between. The CDR3 DNA follows: TGTGCCAGCAGGCCGAGGGGGACATTCTCCTACGAGCAGTACTTC. Protein: CASRPRGTFSYEQYF.

The CDR3 region is CASSSGGADTQYF. CDR3 sequence (DNA): TGCGCCAGCAGTAGCGGGGGGGCAGATACGCAGTATTTT. The V and J genes are TRBV5-1 and TRBJ2-3; 11 positions match TRBD2. The CDR3 spans 13 residues. With 5 bases clipped from V and 4 bases from J, the junction kept 0 bases outside the gene matches. Germline CDR1 reads SGHRS; CDR2 reads YFSETQ.

The rearrangement uses TRBV2 and TRBJ1-2; D not resolved. Germline assignment: CDR1 SNHLY and CDR2 FYNNEI. V was cut by 1 base and J by 5 bases, with 11 bases left in between. The CDR3 runs 14 residues. CDR3 nucleotide sequence: TGTGCCAGCAGTGAAGACGTAGGGCGGTATGGCTACACCTTC. It codes for CASSEDVGRYGYTF.

The chain is built from TRBV30 and TRBJ1-2; possibly TRBD1 for D (5 bases). Trimming shortened V by 2 bases and J by 6 bases, and 13 bases separated the two germline ends. The CDR3 covers 13 residues. From germline, CDR1 is GTSNPN and CDR2 SVGIG (reference sequence). CDR3 region: CAWSLTGYDGYTF. Here the CDR3 DNA reads TGTGCCTGGAGTTTAACAGGATACGATGGCTACACCTTC.

V gene TRBV5-6 combines with J gene TRBJ2-7; the match to TRBD1 covers 9 bases. V dropped 3 bases and J dropped 3; count of bases not matched to a gene: 16. Looked up from germline, CDR1 is SGHDT and CDR2 is YYEEEE. The CDR3 is 18 amino acids. DNA for the CDR3: TGTGCCAGCAGCTCTCCATCTCACCTGGACAGGGGCGACTACGAGCAGTACTTC. This translates into CASSSPSHLDRGDYEQYF.

The rearrangement joins TRBV7-6 to TRBJ2-7, with 8 nucleotides matching TRBD1. V gave up 1 base and J gave up 1 base; unmatched junction bases: 6. Germline assignment: CDR1 SGHVS and CDR2 FNYEAQ. The CDR3 has 16 residues. The CDR3 DNA reads as TGTGCCAGCAGCTTAGGCCCAGGACAGGGATCCTACGAGCAGTACTTC. Amino acid sequence: CASSLGPGQGSYEQYF. Using reference TRBV7-6 and TRBJ2-7 for the parts outside the CDR3, the full variable domain is GAGVSQSPRYKVTKRGQDVALRCDPISGHVSLYWYRQALGQGPEFLTYFNYEAQQDKSGLPNDRFSAERPEGSISTLTIQRTEQRDSAMYRCASSLGPGQGSYEQYFGPGTRLTVT.

This clone is medium-sized (0.01 to 0.1%) in the sample. The V and J genes are TRBV27 and TRBJ2-7; D is perhaps TRBD2 (6 bases). Germline V gene lookup returns CDR1 MNHEY and CDR2 SMNVEV (reference sequence). The CDR3 runs 13 residues. Trimming pared 2 bases from V and 5 bases from J, leaving 10 bases between. The CDR3 region is CASSLGGSDEQYF. CDR3 sequence (DNA): TGTGCCAGCAGTTTAGGGGGGTCCGACGAGCAGTACTTC.

This clone was seen once. The chain is built from TRBV10-3 and TRBJ2-5; D may be TRBD2 (5 bases). The V end lost 3 bases, the J end lost 3 bases, and 14 bases lay between the germline ends. The CDR3 is made up of 15 amino acids. Germline CDR1 and CDR2: ENHRY and SYGVKD. The CDR3 nucleotides are TGTGCCATCAGTGAAGAGGGCCAGCCAAAAGAGACCCAGTACTTC. Translated, it gives CAISEEGQPKETQYF.

The chain recombines TRBV2 with TRBJ2-7, with D unresolved. Trimming took off 6 bases at V and 0 bases at J, with 9 bases between the two ends. Germline-derived CDR1 and CDR2 are SNHLY and FYNNEI. The CDR3 has 13 residues. Here the CDR3 DNA reads TGTGCCAGCAGACCCCTGTCCTCCTACGAGCAGTACTTC. Protein: CASRPLSSYEQYF. Full variable domain (remainder filled in from reference TRBV2 and TRBJ2-7): EPEVTQTPSHQVTQMGQEVILRCVPISNHLYFYWYRQILGQKVEFLVSFYNNEISEKSEIFDDQFSVERPDGSNFTLKIRSTKLEDSAMYFCASRPLSSYEQYFGPGTRLTVT.

This clone has more than one count but fewer than ten. The chain has TRBV19 and TRBJ1-1; D possibly corresponds to TRBD1 (6 bases). This CDR3 contains 14 residues. With 3 bases removed from V and 6 bases from J, the gap between germline ends came to 14 bases. Germline CDR1 reads LNHDA; CDR2 reads SQIVND (reference sequence). CDR3 nucleotides: TGTGCCAGTAGTATCCAGGGGCGACTCTCTGAAGCTTTCTTT. Translating gives CASSIQGRLSEAFF.

The chain links TRBV7-9 to TRBJ2-4; 7 bases line up with TRBD2. The CDR3 length is 15 residues. The germline V gene encodes CDR1 SEHNR and CDR2 FQNEAQ (reference sequence). The V and J ends lost 6 bases and 8 bases, in that order; junction bases with no gene match: 13. The CDR3 DNA reads TGTGCCAGCAGTCCCGGGAAGGGAGGGGAGGACATTCAGTACTTC. It is translated as CASSPGKGGEDIQYF.